The text below deals with one TCR beta chain. Antigen: not known. These data belong to a study of T cells expressing NK-cell markers. General study findings and limits: The CD3+CD56-NKG2C+ fraction was also led by these clonotypes in several donors. In over 5 donors, dominant CD3+CD56+NKG2C+ clonotypes ranked among the top 10 CD8+ clonotypes. The study left the HCMV specificity of expanded NKG2C+ T cell clones unresolved.

In generating TCR beta cDNA, 5'RACE template switching with UMIs was used. TCRdb reprocessed the 5' RACE reads, keeping one entry per CDR3 protein, no DNA. Its table lists fewer than 400,000 distinct CDR3 sequences. Germline V gene lookup returns CDR1 MNHEY and CDR2 SVGAGI. The CDR3 extends over 15 amino acids. The sequenced sample consisted of blood T cells: a sorted CD56 or NKG2C T cell subset, CD4+ or CD8+ T cells, or bulk PBMC T cells (not recorded which). The sequence was obtained from a man aged 18 to 69 in good health. J is TRBJ2-4 and V is TRBV6-5; TCRdb returns TRBD1, unconfirmable since there is no DNA. This CDR3 is CASSYSGTGKNIQYF.